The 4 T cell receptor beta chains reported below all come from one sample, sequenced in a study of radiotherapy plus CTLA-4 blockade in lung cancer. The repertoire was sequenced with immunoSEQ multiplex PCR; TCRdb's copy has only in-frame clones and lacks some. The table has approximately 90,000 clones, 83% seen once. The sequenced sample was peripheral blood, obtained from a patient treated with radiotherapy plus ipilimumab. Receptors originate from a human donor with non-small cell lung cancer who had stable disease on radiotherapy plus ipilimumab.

CDR3 sequence reads: CASSQRTSGGLNEQFF. The CDR3 DNA is TGTGCCAGCAGCCAGAGGACTAGCGGGGGGTTGAATGAGCAGTTCTTC. This chain joins TRBV5-6 and TRBJ2-1; TRBD2 aligns across 14 bases. The germline gives CDR1 SGHDT, CDR2 YYEEEE. J gave up 7 bases and V 4 bases, and 7 bases lay outside the gene matches. This CDR3 has 16 residues.

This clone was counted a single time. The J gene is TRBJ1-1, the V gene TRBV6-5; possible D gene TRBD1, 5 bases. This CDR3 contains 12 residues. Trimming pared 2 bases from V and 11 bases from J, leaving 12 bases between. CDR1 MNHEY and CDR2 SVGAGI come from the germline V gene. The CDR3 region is CASSYGGAGAFF. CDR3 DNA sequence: TGTGCCAGCAGTTACGGTGGGGCGGGGGCTTTCTTT.

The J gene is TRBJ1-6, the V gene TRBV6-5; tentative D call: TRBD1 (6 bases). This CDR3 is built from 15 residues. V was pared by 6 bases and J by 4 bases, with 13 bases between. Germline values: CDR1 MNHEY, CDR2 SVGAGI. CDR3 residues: CASRPDRSYNSPLHF. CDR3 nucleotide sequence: TGTGCCAGCAGACCCGACAGGTCTTATAATTCACCCCTCCACTTT.

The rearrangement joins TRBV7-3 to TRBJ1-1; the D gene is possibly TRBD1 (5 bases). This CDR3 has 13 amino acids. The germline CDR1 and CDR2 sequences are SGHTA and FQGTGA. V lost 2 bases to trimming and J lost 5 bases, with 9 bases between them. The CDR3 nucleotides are TGTGCCAGCAGCTTACAGGGCTATACTGAAGCTTTCTTT. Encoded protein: CASSLQGYTEAFF. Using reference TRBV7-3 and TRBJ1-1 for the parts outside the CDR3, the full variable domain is GAGVSQTPSNKVTEKGKYVELRCDPISGHTALYWYRQSLGQGPEFLIYFQGTGAADDSGLPNDRFFAVRPEGSVSTLKIQRTERGDSAVYLCASSLQGYTEAFFGQGTRLTVV.